This entry is about one T cell receptor beta chain. The clone's antigen remains unknown. Base qualities are not provided; no much larger clone lies one nucleotide away. PBMC libraries used mostly approximately 0.5 ug of input genomic DNA for deep sequencing, with six replicates per sample. The immunoSEQ hsTCRbeta kit was used to prepare TCRbeta libraries according to the manufacturer's instructions. The completed libraries were mixed into a single pool at 3 nM, then sequenced with an Illumina NovaSeq 6000 S4 flow cell. As for the authors' bioinformatics: The immunoSEQ Analyzer handled quality control and preprocessing of the raw data. The analysis was restricted to productive rearrangements, with each unique CDR3 amino acid sequence defining a clonotype. Repertoire clonality was estimated as the Gini-Simpson index, which was computed with the R package tcR. Gini indices were compared with Student's t test, and associations with tumor size change were assessed by Pearson correlation. In its TCRdb copy, this immuneACCESS table keeps in-frame sequences only and misses some clones. Where compared with another copy, unresolved V genes explain less than half of these, and the others have no known cause. That table furnishes V, J and clone size, whereas the DNA furnished D and trimming. The sample profile shows more than 7,500 clones; around 60% of them were found once. Of the sample, under 5.5% falls within the top ten clones.

This sample is drawn from a study of neoadjuvant anti-PD-1 for oral cavity cancer (dated by TCRdb to the early 2020s). Context from the whole study: Patients mostly received three to four biweekly doses of nivolumab at 3 mg/kg before curative-intent surgical resection. There were some 13 patients in the parent correlative cohort, and the response rate was 33%. Patients with complete response, partial response or stable disease by RECIST 1.1 were defined as responders, whereas patients with progression were defined as non-responders. Patients without progression received a fourth nivolumab dose around day 43 and underwent definitive surgical resection on days 50-56. Paper-wide results and their limitations: Within PBMCs, T cell clonality (Gini index) was significantly higher in non-responders than responders after neoadjuvant nivolumab. TCR analyses included only a few patients per response group, and the authors called for larger cohorts for validation. Higher pretreatment blood Treg/Th17 ratios correlated with both higher pretreatment blood TCRbeta clonality and lower post-treatment tumor TCRbeta clonality.

From the cysteine up to the phenylalanine, the CDR3 has a length of 17 residues. Only the CDR3 region is kept as DNA, spanning 51 bases read in frame from base 1. CDR1 and CDR2, looked up from the germline V gene, are SNHLY and FYNNEI. The V and J ends are trimmed by 7 bases and 8 bases, leaving 29 bases between them. The time point label, read with the paper, signifies: after neoadjuvant nivolumab, at surgical resection. Patients had been newly diagnosed with stage II-IVA oral cavity squamous cell carcinoma, and no prior systemic or radiation treatment had been given to the patients. The cohort was made up of patients with locally advanced, HPV-negative oral cavity squamous cell carcinoma. Peripheral blood mononuclear cells were analyzed directly and were not maintained or expanded in culture. The samples were obtained from a longitudinal correlative study of a single-arm phase II trial testing neoadjuvant nivolumab in oral cavity squamous cell carcinoma. Subject-matched pre- and post-treatment PBMCs and tumors from three responders and three non-responders were subjected to genomic DNA-based TCRbeta sequencing. Peripheral blood mononuclear cells were drawn once before nivolumab treatment and a second time after treatment, when surgery took place. The Maxwell RSC DNA from Cells kit was used to isolate genomic DNA from PBMCs.

Recombination connected TRBV2 to TRBJ1-2, with TRBD1 tentatively as D gene (5 bases match). The receptor was isolated from a person between 40 and 85 years old with oral cavity squamous cell carcinoma. The sequences come from PBMCs, collected after nivolumab (anti-PD-1) treatment. The CDR3 reads as follows: CASTSPGPDKGTVGYTF. The nucleotide sequence reads TGTGCCAGCACCTCCCCGGGACCGGATAAGGGGACGGTGGGCTACACCTTC.